Detailed here is one T cell receptor (beta chain). The investigators sampled blood at baseline, at cycle 4 day 1, and at cycle 7 day 1. The assay was immunoSEQ multiplex PCR, and TCRdb's table has in-frame clones only and misses some. Among around 70,000 clones, about nine tenths were seen once, and the ten largest hold 5.5% to 6%. The source of the sample is a study of OX40 agonist ivuxolimab in advanced cancers. Study-level background: Those enrolled were approximately 78% male, with a mean age of around 57 years and ages from about 20 to 85.

The CDR3 runs 18 residues. Germline-derived CDR1 and CDR2 are SEHNR and FQNEAQ (reference sequence). V was cut by 1 base and J by 0 bases, with 13 bases left in between. The sample was CD4+ or CD8+ T cells sorted from blood, taken in a trial of the OX40 agonist ivuxolimab. This sequence was found in an adult with an advanced solid tumor such as melanoma, head and neck, liver or kidney cancer. This rearrangement joins TRBV7-9 to TRBJ2-6, with D perhaps assigned TRBD1 or TRBD2 (5 bases each). CDR3 sequence: CASSLEGRENSGANVLTF. CDR3 bases: TGTGCCAGCAGCTTAGAAGGCAGGGAGAACTCTGGGGCCAACGTCCTGACTTTC. Full variable domain (missing parts from reference TRBV7-9 and TRBJ2-6): DTGVSQNPRHKITKRGQNVTFRCDPISEHNRLYWYRQTLGQGPEFLTYFQNEAQLEKSRLLSDRFSAERPKGSFSTLEIQRTEQGDSAMYLCASSLEGRENSGANVLTFGAGSRLTVL.